The 25 T cell receptor beta chains listed next were all sequenced from one sample in a study of Tregs in tolerant kidney transplant recipients. The assay was immunoSEQ multiplex PCR, and TCRdb's table has in-frame clones only and misses some. This sample's table reports roughly 23,000 clones. Mixed chimerism was transient after nonmyeloablative marrow transplants from related graft donors. The sequencing used CD4+ T cells from blood (PBMCs), collected 6 months after the transplant. Source of these receptors: a human patient who received a combined kidney and bone marrow transplant. The graft donor may be the source of some T cells.

As regards this clone: The read comes to an end 3 residues before the CDR3 does, leaving the germline J gene to fill in the end. This sequence joins TRBV2 and TRBJ2-5, with 13 nucleotides matching TRBD2. Per germline, CDR1 SNHLY and CDR2 FYNNEI. Trimming cost V 6 bases and J 5 bases; bases outside gene matches: 12. CDR3 length: 17 residues. CDR3 DNA, as far as it was read: TGTGCCAGCAGACAAGGAACTAGCGGGGGGGCCTGGGAGACC. Its protein product is CASRQGTSGGAWET. The entire CDR3 is CASRQGTSGGAWETQYF. Filled out from reference TRBV2 and TRBJ2-5, the complete variable domain reads EPEVTQTPSHQVTQMGQEVILRCVPISNHLYFYWYRQILGQKVEFLVSFYNNEISEKSEIFDDQFSVERPDGSNFTLKIRSTKLEDSAMYFCASRQGTSGGAWETQYFGPGTRLLVL.

As concerns this clone: The read ends 3 residues before the CDR3 terminus; that terminus is restored from the germline J gene. The chain recombines TRBV7-2 with TRBJ1-1; D is possibly TRBD1 (6 bases). Trimming left V 1 base short and J 7 bases short, with 13 bases between. The CDR3 is made up of 14 amino acids. Germline assignment: CDR1 SGHTA and CDR2 FQGNSA. CDR3: CASSLDRAILEAFF. CDR3 bases read: TGTGCCAGCAGCTTAGACAGGGCGATTCTTGAA.

Comments on this clone: The observed sequence ends 3 residues before the CDR3 terminus, with the missing tail filled in from the germline J gene. This chain connects TRBV11-2 to TRBJ2-6; D ambiguous. The CDR3 sequence is 15 residues long. V was clipped by 1 base and J by 2 bases, with 6 bases between them. Germline V gene lookup returns CDR1 SGHAT and CDR2 FQNNGV. The covered CDR3 bases are TGTGCCAGCAGCTTAGGGGCACCTGGGGCCAACGTC. Translated: CASSLGAPGANV. The complete CDR3 sequence is CASSLGAPGANVLTF.

Considering frequency, this clone is medium-sized. Sequencing ends 3 residues short of the CDR3 end; the germline J gene provides the rest. The V call is TRBV28, the J call TRBJ2-7; perhaps TRBD1 as D (7 bases). Trimming stripped 8 bases from V and 4 bases from J, with 15 bases between. CDR3 size: 13 residues. Per germline, CDR1 MDHEN and CDR2 SYDVKM. CDR3 region: CASRPGGLYEQYF. CDR3 DNA, as far as it was read: TGTGCCAGCCGGCCAGGGGGGCTATACGAG.

For this clone: The CDR3 is cut off 3 residues early in the read; its end comes from the germline J gene. The rearrangement links TRBV12-5 to TRBJ2-5; 9 bases agree with TRBD1. Trimming took 1 base from V and 4 from J; bases not matched to a gene: 4. Per germline, CDR1 LGHNT and CDR2 FRNRAP. The CDR3 is 15 residues long. The CDR3 sequence: CASGLGETGGETQYF. CDR3 DNA (partial): TGTGCTAGTGGTTTGGGGGAGACAGGGGGAGAGACC. Filled out from reference TRBV12-5 and TRBJ2-5, the complete variable domain reads DARVTQTPRHKVTEMGQEVTMRCQPILGHNTVFWYRQTMMQGLELLAYFRNRAPLDDSGMPKDRFSAEMPDATLATLKIQPSEPRDSAVYFCASGLGETGGETQYFGPGTRLLVL.

This clone shows up as large by frequency. The read terminates 3 residues before the CDR3 end, so the remaining end is supplied by the germline J gene. V usage is TRBV6-1 and J usage is TRBJ2-5, with a possible D match to TRBD2 (5 bases). V was shortened by 4 bases and J by 4 bases, with 16 bases between the two germline ends. In germline, CDR1 is MNHNS, CDR2 SASEGT. This CDR3 has 15 residues. CDR3 DNA, as far as it was read: TGTGCCAGCAGTGCAGCCGAGGGCAGATTAGAGACC. Translated: CASSAAEGRLET. The complete CDR3 reads CASSAAEGRLETQYF.

A word on this clone: The CDR3 end lies 3 residues beyond the end of the read and is filled in from the germline J gene. The chain has TRBV5-1 and TRBJ2-5; D is possibly TRBD2 (6 bases). Trimming cost V 0 bases and J 3 bases, with 9 bases left between them. Germline values: CDR1 SGHRS, CDR2 YFSETQ. The CDR3 totals 14 residues. The part of the CDR3 DNA that was read is TGCGCCAGCAGCTTGGGAGGCGGGAAAGAGACC. Amino acids: CASSLGGGKET. The complete CDR3 reads CASSLGGGKETQYF.

The CDR3 reads CASSIWQGGTEAFF. Incomplete CDR3 DNA: TGTGCCAGTAGTATTTGGCAGGGTGGCACTGAA. This rearrangement joins TRBV19 to TRBJ1-1; D may be TRBD1 (5 bases). With the read ending 3 residues before the CDR3 end, the germline J gene is used to fill in that end. This CDR3 is 14 amino acids long. CDR1 and CDR2 (germline): LNHDA, SQIVND (reference sequence). V shed 3 bases and J shed 4 bases, with 12 bases lying between them.

A remark on this clone: The read gets to within 3 residues of the CDR3 end, and the germline J gene fills in the rest. This chain joins TRBV18 and TRBJ1-4; TRBD1 matches at 9 bases. The CDR3 totals 17 residues. The ends lost 10 bases at V and 3 bases at J; junction bases unmatched: 15. Germline V gives CDR1 KGHSH, CDR2 LQKENI. Partial CDR3 DNA: TGTGCCACAGCTCGGCGGACAGGGGACCGGGCTAATGAAAAA. Translating gives CATARRTGDRANEK. The complete CDR3 sequence is CATARRTGDRANEKLFF.

As regards this clone: The CDR3 end is not reached by the read, which stops 3 residues before it; the germline J gene fills it in. The chain uses TRBV19 and TRBJ2-6; D is perhaps TRBD1 (6 bases). The CDR3 has 16 amino acids. V was trimmed by 3 bases and J by 2 bases, leaving 11 bases between them. Germline CDR1 reads LNHDA; CDR2 reads SQIVND (reference sequence). The sequenced CDR3 bases are TGTGCCAGTAGTATTGAAGGGACAACTGGGGCCAACGTC. Translation: CASSIEGTTGANV. The CDR3 reads in full as CASSIEGTTGANVLTF. The full variable domain, rest sourced from reference TRBV19 and TRBJ2-6, is DGGITQSPKYLFRKEGQNVTLSCEQNLNHDAMYWYRQDPGQGLRLIYYSQIVNDFQKGDIAEGYSVSREKKESFPLTVTSAQKNPTAFYLCASSIEGTTGANVLTFGAGSRLTVL.

Its frequency marks this clone as medium-sized (0.01 to 0.1%). The CDR3 end lies 3 residues beyond the end of the read and is filled in from the germline J gene. The chain recombines TRBV9 with TRBJ2-1, with TRBD2 identical over 8 bases. V gave up 2 bases and J gave up 7 bases; unmatched junction bases: 8. Germline loops: CDR1 SGDLS, CDR2 YYNGEE. The CDR3 runs to 15 residues. The sequenced part of the CDR3 DNA is TGTGCCAGCAGCGTTACTAGCGGAAAAGGAAATGAG. As protein: CASSVTSGKGNE. The whole CDR3 reads CASSVTSGKGNEQFF. Based on the CDR3 plus reference TRBV9 and TRBJ2-1, the full variable domain is DSGVTQTPKHLITATGQRVTLRCSPRSGDLSVYWYQQSLDQGLQFLIQYYNGEERAKGNILERFSAQQFPDLHSELNLSSLELGDSALYFCASSVTSGKGNEQFFGPGTRLTVL.

CDR3 residues: CASSPRLAGGQNTGELFF. Incomplete CDR3 DNA: TGTGCCAGCAGCCCACGACTAGCGGGGGGTCAAAACACCGGGGAG. The chain uses TRBV7-7 and TRBJ2-2, with TRBD2 matching over 13 bases. With the read ending 3 residues before the CDR3 end, the germline J gene is used to fill in that end. The CDR3 is 18 residues long. CDR1 is SSHAT, CDR2 FNYEAQ, per germline (reference sequence). J lost 2 bases, V lost 5 bases, and 8 bases had no gene match.

About this clone itself: The read ends 3 residues before the CDR3 terminus; that terminus is restored from the germline J gene. The chain uses TRBV10-3 and TRBJ2-5; weak D call: TRBD1 (6 bases). CDR1 is ENHRY, CDR2 SYGVKD, per germline. CDR3 length: 13 amino acids. V was trimmed by 6 bases and J by 5 bases, leaving 13 bases between them. The sequenced CDR3 bases are TGTGCCATCAGCTGGACAGATCGGGAGACC. Protein: CAISWTDRET. The entire CDR3 reads CAISWTDRETQYF.

Concerning this clone itself: The read terminates 3 residues before the CDR3 end, so the remaining end is supplied by the germline J gene. J is TRBJ1-2 and V is TRBV12-3 or TRBV12-4, with D possibly matching TRBD1 (6 bases). V was pared by 6 bases and J by 4 bases, with 15 bases between. The CDR3 covers 14 residues. CDR3 bases read: TGTGCCAGCAGGGACAGCGTAGCTAGCTATGGC. It specifies CASRDSVASYG. The whole CDR3 is CASRDSVASYGYTF.

About this clone itself: The DNA ends 3 residues before the CDR3 does, and the rest of the CDR3 is filled in from the germline J gene. V gene TRBV19 combines with J gene TRBJ2-1, with TRBD2 identical over 11 bases. V lost 7 bases and J lost 0; bases outside the gene matches: 5. Germline CDR1 and CDR2: LNHDA and SQIVND (reference sequence). This CDR3 is built from 16 residues. The CDR3 is CASTRTSGSSYNEQFF. The part of the CDR3 DNA that was read is TGTGCCAGTACCCGCACTAGCGGGAGCTCCTACAATGAG.

A note on this clone: The read is 3 residues too short to cover the CDR3 end, so that end is filled in from the germline J gene. This chain uses TRBV10-3 with TRBJ1-2, with a weak D call TRBD1 (6 bases). Trimming pared 6 bases from V and 2 bases from J, leaving 16 bases between. The germline gives CDR1 ENHRY, CDR2 SYGVKD. CDR3 length equals 15 residues. The CDR3 reads CAISEGGLSNYGYTF. The sequenced CDR3 bases are TGTGCCATCAGCGAGGGGGGCCTGTCAAACTATGGC.

Note on this clone: Sequencing ends 3 residues short of the CDR3 end; the germline J gene provides the rest. The chain couples TRBV7-7 to TRBJ2-7, with 7 bases fitting TRBD1. The CDR3 is made up of 15 amino acids. Trimming at V came to 5 bases and at J to 6 bases, leaving 13 bases not matched to a gene. Germline values: CDR1 SSHAT, CDR2 FNYEAQ (reference sequence). The covered CDR3 bases are TGTGCCAGCAGCCGGGGACAGCTCGGGACCTGCGAG. This codes for CASSRGQLGTCE. The complete CDR3 protein is CASSRGQLGTCEQYF. Based on the CDR3 plus reference TRBV7-7 and TRBJ2-7, the full variable domain is GAGVSQSPRYKVTKRGQDVTLRCDPISSHATLYWYQQALGQGPEFLTYFNYEAQPDKSGLPSDRFSAERPEGSISTLTIQRTEQRDSAMYRCASSRGQLGTCEQYFGPGTRLTVT.

As for this clone: The read halts 3 residues ahead of the CDR3 end, with the missing end drawn from the germline J gene. The rearrangement uses TRBV6-1 and TRBJ1-1; D ambiguous. V was pared by 4 bases and J by 1 base, with 7 bases between. The CDR3 length is 13 residues. CDR1 is MNHNS and CDR2 is SASEGT in the germline V gene. CDR3 protein: CASSVKGNTEAFF. The covered CDR3 bases are TGTGCCAGCAGTGTGAAGGGGAACACTGAA.

Concerning this clone: The read halts 3 residues ahead of the CDR3 end, with the missing end drawn from the germline J gene. The chain links TRBV20-1 to TRBJ1-5, with TRBD1 matching 12 bases. The CDR3 has 14 amino acids. V lost 6 bases, J lost 4 bases, and 4 bases stayed unmatched. Germline V gene sequence: CDR1 DFQATT, CDR2 SNEGSKA (reference sequence). The part of the CDR3 DNA that was read is TGCAGTGCCCCGGGACAGGGGGCGAATCAGCCC. Amino acid sequence: CSAPGQGANQP. The CDR3 reads in full as CSAPGQGANQPQHF.

Incomplete CDR3 DNA: TGTGCCAGCAGCCCCCAGGCATTGAACACTGAA. Translated, it gives CASSPQALNTE. The full CDR3 protein is CASSPQALNTEAFF. The chain carries TRBV7-2 and TRBJ1-1; D is unresolved. The read gets to within 3 residues of the CDR3 end, and the germline J gene fills in the rest. V was trimmed by 5 bases and J by 0 bases, leaving 10 bases between them. The germline V gene encodes CDR1 SGHTA and CDR2 FQGNSA. This CDR3 region has 14 residues.

On this clone itself: The CDR3 end is not reached by the read, which stops 3 residues before it; the germline J gene fills it in. This chain links TRBV19 with TRBJ2-7, with 8 bases aligning to TRBD1. The V gene end was trimmed by 1 base and the J gene end by 6 bases; junction bases not matched to a gene: 5. Germline CDR1 reads LNHDA; CDR2 reads SQIVND (reference sequence). This CDR3 spans 14 amino acids. Partial CDR3 DNA: TGTGCCAGTAGTATAGGGACAGGGAGTAGCGAG. Protein: CASSIGTGSSE. The whole CDR3 sequence reads CASSIGTGSSEQYF.

Regarding this clone: Read coverage stops 3 residues before the CDR3 terminus; the germline J gene supplies the remainder. The chain has TRBV5-1 and TRBJ1-6; 10 positions agree with TRBD1. V dropped 3 bases and J dropped 10; count of bases not matched to a gene: 4. Germline assignment: CDR1 SGHRS and CDR2 YFSETQ. This CDR3 has 14 residues. The covered CDR3 bases are TGCGCCAGCAGCTCCGACAGGGGGCGATCACCC. Encoded protein: CASSSDRGRSP. The entire CDR3 sequence reads CASSSDRGRSPLHF.

Measured by frequency, this clone is medium-sized (0.01 to 0.1%). CDR3 amino acids: CASSRALGGNIQYF. CDR3 bases read: TGTGCCAGCTCGCGGGCCCTGGGAGGGAACATT. The chain has TRBV2 and TRBJ2-4; 7 bases match TRBD2. The read stops 3 residues short of the end of the CDR3; the missing end is completed from the germline J gene. The V gene's germline CDR1 is SNHLY and CDR2 FYNNEI. This CDR3 region has 14 residues. The trim removed 8 bases at V and 7 bases at J, leaving 11 bases unmatched. The entire variable domain, with the rest obtained from reference TRBV2 and TRBJ2-4, is as follows: EPEVTQTPSHQVTQMGQEVILRCVPISNHLYFYWYRQILGQKVEFLVSFYNNEISEKSEIFDDQFSVERPDGSNFTLKIRSTKLEDSAMYFCASSRALGGNIQYFGAGTRLSVL.

Remarks on this clone: The read finishes 3 residues shy of the CDR3 end, and the germline J gene is used to complete it. The chain carries TRBV20-1 and TRBJ2-1; TRBD2 aligns across 9 bases. This CDR3 is built from 16 residues. Germline V gene sequence: CDR1 DFQATT, CDR2 SNEGSKA (reference sequence). Trimming removed 6 bases from V and 6 bases from J; junction bases left unmatched: 15. This chain's CDR3 is CSAYQHHSGGTNEQFF. The CDR3 DNA, read in part, is TGCAGTGCGTATCAACATCATAGCGGGGGCACCAATGAG.

CDR3: CASSVQGLTEAFF. CDR3 DNA (partial): TGTGCCAGCAGCGTACAGGGGCTCACTGAA. The chain uses TRBV7-9 and TRBJ1-1, with 7 bases that match TRBD1. With the read ending 3 residues before the CDR3 end, the germline J gene is used to fill in that end. This CDR3 contains 13 residues. Germline CDR1 SEHNR, CDR2 FQNEAQ (reference sequence). Germline trimming cut 5 bases from V and 4 bases from J; bases unmatched to any gene: 4.